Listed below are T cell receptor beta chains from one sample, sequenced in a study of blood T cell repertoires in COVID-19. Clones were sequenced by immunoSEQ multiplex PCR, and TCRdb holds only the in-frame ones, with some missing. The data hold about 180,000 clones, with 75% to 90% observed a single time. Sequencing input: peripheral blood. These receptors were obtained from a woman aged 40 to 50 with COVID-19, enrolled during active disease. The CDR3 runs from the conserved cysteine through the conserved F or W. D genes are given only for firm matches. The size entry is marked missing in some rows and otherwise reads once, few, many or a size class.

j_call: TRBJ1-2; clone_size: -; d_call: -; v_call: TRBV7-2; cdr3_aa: CASSPGTQNGYTF; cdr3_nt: TGTGCCAGCAGCCCGGGGACACAGAATGGCTACACCTTC
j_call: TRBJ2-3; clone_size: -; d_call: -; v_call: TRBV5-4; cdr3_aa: CASSLEPADTQYF; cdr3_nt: TGTGCCAGCAGCTTGGAGCCTGCTGATACGCAGTATTTT
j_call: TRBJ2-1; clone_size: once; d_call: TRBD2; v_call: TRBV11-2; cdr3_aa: CASSSPGTRRGRGRDEQFF; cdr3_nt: TGTGCCAGCAGCTCCCCCGGGACTAGACGCGGGCGGGGCAGGGATGAGCAGTTCTTC
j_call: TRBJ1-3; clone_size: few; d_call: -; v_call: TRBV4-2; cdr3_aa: CASSQDEISGNTIYF; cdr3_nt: TGTGCCAGCAGCCAAGATGAGATCTCTGGAAACACCATATATTTT
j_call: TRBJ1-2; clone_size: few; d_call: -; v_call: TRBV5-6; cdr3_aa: CASSRDTRHYGYTF; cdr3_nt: TGTGCCAGCAGCCGGGACACCCGTCACTATGGCTACACCTTC
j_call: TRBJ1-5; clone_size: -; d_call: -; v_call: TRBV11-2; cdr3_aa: CASSHPGGQPQHF; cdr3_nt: TGTGCCAGCAGCCACCCAGGCGGGCAGCCCCAGCATTTT
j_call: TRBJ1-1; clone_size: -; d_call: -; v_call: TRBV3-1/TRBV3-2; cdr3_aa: CASSPMDSASTEAFF; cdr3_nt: TGTGCCAGCAGCCCCATGGACAGTGCCAGCACTGAAGCTTTCTTT
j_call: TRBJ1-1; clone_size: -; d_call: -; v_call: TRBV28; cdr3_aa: CASSPSGVTIPGAFF; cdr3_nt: TGTGCCAGCAGTCCCTCTGGGGTCACAATCCCGGGGGCTTTCTTT
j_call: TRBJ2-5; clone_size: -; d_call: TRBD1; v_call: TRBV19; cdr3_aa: CASSYRGKETQYF; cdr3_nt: TGTGCCAGTAGTTACAGGGGGAAAGAGACCCAGTACTTC
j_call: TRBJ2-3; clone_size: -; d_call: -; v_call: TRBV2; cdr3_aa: CASSTRLGAETDTQYF; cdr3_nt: TGTGCCAGCAGTACCCGCTTGGGGGCAGAAACAGATACGCAGTATTTT
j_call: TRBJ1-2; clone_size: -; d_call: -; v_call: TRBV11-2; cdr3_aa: CASSLLSDYTF; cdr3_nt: TGTGCCAGCAGCCTATTATCCGACTACACCTTC
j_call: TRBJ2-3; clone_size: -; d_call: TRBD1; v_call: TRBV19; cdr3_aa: CASRPGDRVPDTQYF; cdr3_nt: TGTGCCAGTAGACCGGGGGACAGGGTACCAGATACGCAGTATTTT
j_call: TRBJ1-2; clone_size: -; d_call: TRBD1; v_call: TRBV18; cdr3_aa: CASSPGQDNYGYTF; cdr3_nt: TGTGCCAGCTCACCGGGACAGGATAACTATGGCTACACCTTC
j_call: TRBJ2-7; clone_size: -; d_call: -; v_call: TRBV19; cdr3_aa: CASSFQREQYF; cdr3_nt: TGTGCCAGTAGTTTTCAGCGCGAGCAGTACTTC
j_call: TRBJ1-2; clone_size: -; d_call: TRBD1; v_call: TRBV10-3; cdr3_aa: CATRLGGLSPGYTF; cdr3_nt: TGTGCCACCAGATTAGGGGGCCTCAGCCCGGGCTACACCTTC
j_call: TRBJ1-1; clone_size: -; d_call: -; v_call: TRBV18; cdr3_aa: CASSKGSRNTEAFF; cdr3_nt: TGTGCCAGCTCAAAGGGGTCCAGGAACACTGAAGCTTTCTTT
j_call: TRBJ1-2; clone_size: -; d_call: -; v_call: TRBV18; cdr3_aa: CASSPGNSGGYTF; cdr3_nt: TGTGCCAGCTCACCGGGAAATAGCGGTGGCTACACCTTC
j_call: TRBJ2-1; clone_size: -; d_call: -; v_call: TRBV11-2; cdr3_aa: CASSTGVYNEQFF; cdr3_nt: TGTGCCAGCAGTACCGGGGTCTACAATGAGCAGTTCTTC
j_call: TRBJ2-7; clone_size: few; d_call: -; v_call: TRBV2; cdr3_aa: CASSAKYEQYF; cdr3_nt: TGTGCCAGCAGTGCTAAGTACGAGCAGTACTTC
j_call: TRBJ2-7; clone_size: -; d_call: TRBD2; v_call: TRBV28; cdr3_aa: CASSLSTRPGTSASYEQYF; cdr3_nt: TGTGCCAGCAGTTTATCCACGCGCCCCGGGACTAGCGCGTCCTACGAGCAGTACTTC
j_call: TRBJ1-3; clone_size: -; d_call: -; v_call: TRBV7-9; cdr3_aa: CASSLVGASGNTIYF; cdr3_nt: TGTGCCAGCAGCTTAGTAGGGGCTTCTGGAAACACCATATATTTT
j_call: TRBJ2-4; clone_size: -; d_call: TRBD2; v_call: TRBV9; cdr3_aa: CASSFGLEENIQYF; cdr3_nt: TGTGCCAGCAGCTTCGGACTAGAAGAAAACATTCAGTACTTC
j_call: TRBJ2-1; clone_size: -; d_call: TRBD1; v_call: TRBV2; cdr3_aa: CASSLTGGRDEQFF; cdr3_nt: TGTGCCAGCTCCTTGACAGGGGGAAGGGATGAGCAGTTCTTC
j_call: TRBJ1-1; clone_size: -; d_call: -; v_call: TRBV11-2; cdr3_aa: CASSPAEIGRTEAFF; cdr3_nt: TGTGCCAGCAGCCCCGCCGAAATTGGGAGGACTGAAGCTTTCTTT
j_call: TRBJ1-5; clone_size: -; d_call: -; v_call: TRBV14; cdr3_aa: CASSQRVKEPQHF; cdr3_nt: TGTGCCAGCAGCCAGAGGGTGAAGGAGCCCCAGCATTTT
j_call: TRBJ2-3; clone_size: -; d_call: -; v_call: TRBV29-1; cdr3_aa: CSVELALRDTQYF; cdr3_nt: TGCAGCGTTGAATTAGCTCTCCGGGATACGCAGTATTTT
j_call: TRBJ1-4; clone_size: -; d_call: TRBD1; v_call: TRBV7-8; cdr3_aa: CASSARQGEEKLFF; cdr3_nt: TGTGCCAGCAGCGCCCGACAGGGAGAGGAAAAACTGTTTTTT
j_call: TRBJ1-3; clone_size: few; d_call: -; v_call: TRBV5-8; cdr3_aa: CASTPFTAGNTIYF; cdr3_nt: TGTGCCAGCACCCCCTTCACTGCCGGAAACACCATATATTTT
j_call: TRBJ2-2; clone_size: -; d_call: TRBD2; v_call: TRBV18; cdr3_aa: CASSRGSGGSTGELFF; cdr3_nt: TGTGCCAGCTCACGAGGAAGCGGGGGAAGCACCGGGGAGCTGTTTTTT
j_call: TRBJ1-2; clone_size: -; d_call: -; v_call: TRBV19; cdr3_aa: CASSKKMDSYVYTF; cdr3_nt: TGTGCCAGTAGTAAAAAGATGGACAGTTACGTCTACACCTTC
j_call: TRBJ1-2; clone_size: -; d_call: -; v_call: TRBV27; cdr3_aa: CASSLGGLYGYTF; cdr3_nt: TGTGCCAGCAGTTTAGGGGGACTCTATGGCTACACCTTC
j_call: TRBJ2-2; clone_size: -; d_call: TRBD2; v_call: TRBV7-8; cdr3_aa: CASSLGFSGRPGELFF; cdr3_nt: TGTGCCAGCAGCTTAGGGTTCAGCGGGAGGCCCGGGGAGCTGTTTTTT
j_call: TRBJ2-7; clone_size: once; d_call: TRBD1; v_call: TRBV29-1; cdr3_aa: CSAGLDREGKDEQYF; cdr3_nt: TGCAGCGCTGGTCTGGACAGGGAAGGCAAGGACGAGCAGTACTTC
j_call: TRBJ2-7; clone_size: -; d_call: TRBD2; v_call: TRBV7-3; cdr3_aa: CASSPSGREGLEQYF; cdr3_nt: TGTGCCAGCAGCCCCTCCGGGAGGGAAGGGCTCGAGCAGTACTTC
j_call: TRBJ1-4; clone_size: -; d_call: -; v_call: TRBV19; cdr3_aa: CASSSPRTALNEKLFF; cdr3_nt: TGTGCCAGTAGTAGTCCCAGGACAGCCCTTAATGAAAAACTGTTTTTT
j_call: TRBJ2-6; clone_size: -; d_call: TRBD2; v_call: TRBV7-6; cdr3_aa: CASSPALAGFSGANVLTF; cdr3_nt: TGTGCCAGCAGCCCGGCCCTAGCGGGTTTCTCTGGGGCCAACGTCCTGACTTTC
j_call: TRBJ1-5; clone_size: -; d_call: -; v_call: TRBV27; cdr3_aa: CASSLFRGQPQHF; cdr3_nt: TGTGCCAGCAGTTTGTTCAGAGGACAGCCCCAGCATTTT
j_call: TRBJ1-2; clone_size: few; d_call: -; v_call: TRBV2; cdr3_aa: CASTPFGTRKGYTF; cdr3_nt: TGTGCCAGCACCCCGTTTGGCACCAGGAAAGGCTACACCTTC
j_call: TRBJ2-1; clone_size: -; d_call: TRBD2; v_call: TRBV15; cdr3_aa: CATTPGLAGLYEQFF; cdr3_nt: TGTGCCACCACACCGGGACTAGCGGGTCTGTATGAGCAGTTCTTC
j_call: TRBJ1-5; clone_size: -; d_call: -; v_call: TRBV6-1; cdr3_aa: CASSEQGPHQPQHF; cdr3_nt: TGTGCCAGCAGTGAACAGGGCCCGCATCAGCCCCAGCATTTT
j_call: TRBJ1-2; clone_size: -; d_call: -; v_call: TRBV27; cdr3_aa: CASSLSSGQYGYTF; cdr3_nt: TGTGCCAGCAGTTTATCGAGTGGACAGTATGGCTACACCTTC